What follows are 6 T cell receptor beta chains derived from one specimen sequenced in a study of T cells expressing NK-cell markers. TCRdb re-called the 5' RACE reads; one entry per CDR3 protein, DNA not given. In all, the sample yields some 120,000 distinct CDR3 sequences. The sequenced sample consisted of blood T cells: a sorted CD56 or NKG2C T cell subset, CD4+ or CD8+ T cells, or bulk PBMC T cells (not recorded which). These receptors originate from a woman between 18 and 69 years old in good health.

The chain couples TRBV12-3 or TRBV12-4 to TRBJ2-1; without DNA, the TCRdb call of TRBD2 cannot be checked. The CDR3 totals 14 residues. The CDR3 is CASRAREYYNEQFF.

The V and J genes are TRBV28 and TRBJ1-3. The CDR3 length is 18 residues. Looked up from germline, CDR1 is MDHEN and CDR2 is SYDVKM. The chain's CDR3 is CASSFFQRYEGSGNTIYF.

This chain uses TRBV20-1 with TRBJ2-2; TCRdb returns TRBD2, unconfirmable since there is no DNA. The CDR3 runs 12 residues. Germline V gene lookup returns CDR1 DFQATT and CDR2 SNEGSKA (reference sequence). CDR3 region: CSGEGYTGELFF.

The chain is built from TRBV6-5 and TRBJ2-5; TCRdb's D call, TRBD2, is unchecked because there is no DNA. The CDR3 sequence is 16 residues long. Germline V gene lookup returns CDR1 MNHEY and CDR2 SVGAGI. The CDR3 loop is CASSSPGLAGVETQYF.

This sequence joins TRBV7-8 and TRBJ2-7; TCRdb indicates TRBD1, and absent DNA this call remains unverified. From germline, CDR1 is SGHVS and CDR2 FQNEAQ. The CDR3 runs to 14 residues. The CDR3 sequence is CASSLATGLYEQYF.

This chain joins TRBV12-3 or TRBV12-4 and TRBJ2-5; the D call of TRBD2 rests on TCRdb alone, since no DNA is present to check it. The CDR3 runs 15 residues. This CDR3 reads CASTLLVDEEETQYF.